The clone carrying this T cell receptor beta chain showed up many times. The sample is drawn from a study of CD8+CD57+ T cells in acquired aplastic anemia. Across the whole study: Sorted cells (CD4+ and CD8+) yielded DNA amounts that averaged about 3.1 ug.

CDR3 and TCR beta VDJ profiling relied on genomic DNA as the template. Via MiXCR, TCRdb re-called the reads, giving one row per CDR3 protein. The table lists around 200,000 distinct CDR3 sequences, around 50% of them singletons. This CDR3 has 14 residues. The germline V gene encodes CDR1 SGHDT and CDR2 YYEEEE. V was shortened by 0 bases and J by 11 bases, with 17 bases between the two germline ends. In patients chosen for sequencing, flow cytometry had shown CD8+CD57+ cell expansion. This TCR was sampled from a human donor with aplastic anemia. The sample comprised sorted CD4+, CD8+, or CD8+CD57+ T cells (not recorded which) from PBMCs. J is TRBJ1-1 and V is TRBV5-6; D uncertain. The CDR3 DNA sequence: TGTGCCAGCAGCTTGGCCGAGAAGGCTATTGGGGCTTTCTTT. It specifies CASSLAEKAIGAFF.